These T cell receptor beta chains were read from a single sample in a study of cytomegalovirus exposure and HLA in healthy donors. Sequencing was performed with immunoSEQ multiplex PCR; in TCRdb, only in-frame clones are kept and a portion is missing. Of about 60,000 clones listed, approximately 96% are singletons. The sample was PBMCs. These receptors all come from a man younger than 35 in good health and CMV-seronegative. Each CDR3 is given with its conserved first and last residue. The order of the fields is D gene, J gene, clone size, V gene, CDR3 DNA, CDR3 protein. D genes are given only for firm matches. Clone size is shown for a subset of rows, as once, few, many or a class of expanded clone.

>TRBD1|TRBJ2-1|NA|TRBV5-8
TGTGCCAGCAGCGCGGACAGGGTCAATGAGCAGTTCTTC
CASSADRVNEQFF
>TRBD2|TRBJ2-2|NA|TRBV5-1
TGCGCCAGTAATTCCCTACCTAGCGGGAGGATCGGCGGGGAGCTGTTTTTT
CASNSLPSGRIGGELFF
>NA|TRBJ2-2|NA|TRBV28
TGTGCCAGCAGTTTCCCCGTAGTGGCGAACACCGGGGAGCTGTTTTTT
CASSFPVVANTGELFF
>NA|TRBJ1-2|NA|TRBV28
TGTGCCAGCAGTATCCGGGGGGCCTATGGCTACACCTTC
CASSIRGAYGYTF
>TRBD1|TRBJ2-7|NA|TRBV28
TGTGCCAGCAGTTACCCCCTCCAGGCAGGGGGCTCCTACGAGCAGTACTTC
CASSYPLQAGGSYEQYF
>NA|TRBJ2-5|NA|TRBV30
TGTGCCTGGAGTGTAAGGGGAGAGACCCAGTACTTC
CAWSVRGETQYF
>TRBD1|TRBJ2-2|NA|TRBV11-3
TGTGCCAGCAGCTTAGTAGGGACAGCGGCCGGGGAGCTGTTTTTT
CASSLVGTAAGELFF
>TRBD1|TRBJ1-1|NA|TRBV9
TGTGCCAGCAGCCTAACACCAAAGGGGGCTTCGTCTGCTTTCTTT
CASSLTPKGASSAFF
>NA|TRBJ2-1|NA|TRBV5-1
TGCGCCAGCAGCTTGGATAACAGGTACAATGAGCAGTTCTTC
CASSLDNRYNEQFF
>TRBD1|TRBJ1-4|once|TRBV9
TGTGCCAGCAGCGACCGGACAGGCTCCGAAAAACTGTTTTTT
CASSDRTGSEKLFF
>TRBD2|TRBJ2-3|NA|TRBV7-9
TGTGCCAGCAGCTCCCTATACAGCGGGAACACAGATACGCAGTATTTT
CASSSLYSGNTDTQYF
>TRBD1|TRBJ2-7|once|TRBV29-1
TGCAGCGTTGTAGGACAGGGTCGCTACGAGCAGTACTTC
CSVVGQGRYEQYF
>NA|TRBJ1-2|NA|TRBV29-1
TGCAGCGTCGTGACAGCAAACTATGGCTACACCTTC
CSVVTANYGYTF
>NA|TRBJ1-2|NA|TRBV27
TGTGCCAGCAGTTTCTCAGCGCTCTATGGCTACACCTTC
CASSFSALYGYTF
>NA|TRBJ2-7|NA|TRBV6-1
TGTGCCAGCAGTGCAGTGGGCCAAGCCTACGAGCAGTACTTC
CASSAVGQAYEQYF
>TRBD2|TRBJ2-7|NA|TRBV6-5
TGTGCCAGCAGCCGACCCGGGACTATGGGAGAGCAGTACTTC
CASSRPGTMGEQYF
>NA|TRBJ2-7|NA|TRBV18
TGTGCCAGCTCACCATGGTCTAATACGGGGCAGTACTTC
CASSPWSNTGQYF
>TRBD2|TRBJ2-4|NA|TRBV10-3
TGTGCCATCCGGGAGGAGGCCAAAAACATTCAGTACTTC
CAIREEAKNIQYF
>NA|TRBJ2-7|NA|TRBV4-1
TGCGCCAGCAGCCAATGGGGAGGCGGATACGAGCAGTACTTC
CASSQWGGGYEQYF
>NA|TRBJ2-1|NA|TRBV28
TGTGCCAGCAGTTTAAGGAGTGAGCAGTTCTTC
CASSLRSEQFF
>TRBD1|TRBJ2-7|NA|TRBV7-7
TGTGCTAGCAGCTTAGAATTGGGACAGCCCTACGAGCAGTACTTC
CASSLELGQPYEQYF
>NA|TRBJ2-1|NA|TRBV28
TGTGCCACCCATGATCTATCCGAGCAGTTCTTC
CATHDLSEQFF
>NA|TRBJ1-1|NA|TRBV5-1
TGCGCCAGCAGCTTGGTTGAGGGAGGGATGAACACTGAAGCTTTCTTT
CASSLVEGGMNTEAFF
>TRBD2|TRBJ2-1|NA|TRBV11-2
TGTGCCAGCAGCTTATTAAAGAGCGGGAACAATGAGCAGTTCTTC
CASSLLKSGNNEQFF
>TRBD1|TRBJ1-4|NA|TRBV6-5
TGTGCCAGCAGTTACCCGCGACAGGGCGCCGATGAAAAACTGTTTTTT
CASSYPRQGADEKLFF
>TRBD2|TRBJ2-3|NA|TRBV28
TGTGCCAGCAGCTCTAGCGGGAGCGTCCCAGATACGCAGTATTTT
CASSSSGSVPDTQYF
>TRBD1|TRBJ2-3|NA|TRBV25-1
TGTGCCAGCAGCCATACAGGGGGCACAGATACGCAGTATTTT
CASSHTGGTDTQYF
>NA|TRBJ2-7|once|TRBV14
TGTGCCAGCAGCCAAGATATAAGAACTAGCATCCCCTACGAGCAGTACTTC
CASSQDIRTSIPYEQYF
>NA|TRBJ2-5|NA|TRBV27
TGTGCCAGTGGCATTGGACCCGGCGGGGAGACCCAGTACTTC
CASGIGPGGETQYF
>TRBD2|TRBJ2-3|NA|TRBV7-9
TGTGCCAGCAGCTTATGGCAGGGACTATTGGCCGTCACAGATACGCAGTATTTT
CASSLWQGLLAVTDTQYF
>TRBD2|TRBJ2-3|NA|TRBV18
TGTGCCAGCTCACCGGGACTAGCGGGAGAAGGAGCGCAGTATTTT
CASSPGLAGEGAQYF
>TRBD1|TRBJ2-7|NA|TRBV28
TGTGCCAGCAGGGTAACAGGGGGATCAATCCCCGAGCAGTACTTC
CASRVTGGSIPEQYF
>NA|TRBJ2-7|NA|TRBV11-2
TGTGCCAGCAGCCCTTCAGTTCCCTCCTACGAGCAGTACTTC
CASSPSVPSYEQYF
>NA|TRBJ2-5|NA|TRBV29-1
TGCAGCGCCGGCGGGGAGACCCAGTACTTC
CSAGGETQYF
>TRBD2|TRBJ2-3|once|TRBV7-2
TGTGCCAGCCGTCCGGGACTAGCAACAGATACGCAGTATTTT
CASRPGLATDTQYF
>NA|TRBJ1-2|NA|TRBV5-1
TGCGCCAGCAGCTCCGCGGCTGGCGCTAACTATGGCTACACCTTC
CASSSAAGANYGYTF
>TRBD1|TRBJ2-7|once|TRBV7-8
TGTGCCAGCAGCTCCTCGGGACAGGGGGACGAGCAGTACTTC
CASSSSGQGDEQYF
>TRBD1|TRBJ2-1|NA|TRBV28
TGTGCCAGCAGGCGTATTGGGACAGGGGCTTTCAATGAGCAGTTCTTC
CASRRIGTGAFNEQFF
>NA|TRBJ2-5|NA|TRBV5-4
TGTGCCAGCAGCTGGGCGGGGCCCGGGCAAGAGACCCAGTACTTC
CASSWAGPGQETQYF